Listed here is a single T cell receptor beta chain. In the authors' methods: Reference gene primer amplification gave nucleated cell count estimates. Only in-frame clones appear in the TCRdb table, and some are missing; sequencing was by immunoSEQ multiplex PCR. That table supplies the V and J calls and clone size; D and trimming were determined from the DNA. The sample includes some 150,000 clones, just under 90% of them seen just once. The CDR3 runs 14 residues. Per germline, CDR1 SGHNT and CDR2 YYREEE (reference sequence). With 2 bases removed from V and 2 bases from J, the gap between germline ends came to 10 bases. These data originate in a study of blood T cell repertoires in COVID-19. Study-wide background: Both acute and convalescent COVID-19 samples were obtained from the United States, Italy and Spain. From T cells, B-cell-depleted T cells, or PBMCs came the material, which was cDNA or gDNA.

The sequenced material came from peripheral blood. The receptor comes from a young man with active or convalescent COVID-19. This rearrangement joins TRBV5-4 to TRBJ2-5, with D uncertain. The CDR3 DNA is TGTGCCAGCAGCTTATTGACTTTTCAAGAGACCCAGTACTTC. The encoded protein is CASSLLTFQETQYF.